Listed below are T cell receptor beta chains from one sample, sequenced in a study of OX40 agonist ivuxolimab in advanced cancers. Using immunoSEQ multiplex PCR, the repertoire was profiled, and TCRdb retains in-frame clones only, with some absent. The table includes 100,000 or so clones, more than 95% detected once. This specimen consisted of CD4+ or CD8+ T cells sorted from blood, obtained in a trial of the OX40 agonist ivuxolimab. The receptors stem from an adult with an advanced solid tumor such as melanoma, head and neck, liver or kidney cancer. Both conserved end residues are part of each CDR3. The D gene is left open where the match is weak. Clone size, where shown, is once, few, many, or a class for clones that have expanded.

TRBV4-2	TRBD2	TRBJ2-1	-	CASSLPTSGSLGEQFF	TGTGCCAGCAGCCTACCGACTAGCGGGAGTCTAGGTGAGCAGTTCTTC
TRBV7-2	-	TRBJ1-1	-	CASSTNRRVEAFF	TGTGCCAGCAGCACCAACCGCAGGGTTGAAGCTTTCTTT
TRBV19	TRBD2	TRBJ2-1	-	CASSNGGRRVSYNEQFF	TGTGCCAGTAGCAACGGGGGGAGACGGGTGTCCTACAATGAGCAGTTCTTC
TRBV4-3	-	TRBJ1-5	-	CASSQVEGANQPQHF	TGCGCCAGCAGCCAAGTAGAAGGGGCGAATCAGCCCCAGCATTTT
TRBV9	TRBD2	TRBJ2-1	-	CASSQIAGTNEQFF	TGTGCCAGCAGCCAGATAGCGGGGACTAATGAGCAGTTCTTC
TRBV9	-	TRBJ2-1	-	CASSVGTGGANEQFF	TGTGCCAGCAGCGTAGGGACAGGAGGGGCCAATGAGCAGTTCTTC
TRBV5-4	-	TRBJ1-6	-	CASSKRNSPLHF	TGTGCCAGCAGCAAGAGGAATTCACCCCTCCACTTT
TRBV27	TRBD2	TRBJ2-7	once	CASSIHGLAGEYEQYF	TGTGCCAGCAGTATCCACGGACTAGCGGGAGAGTACGAGCAGTACTTC
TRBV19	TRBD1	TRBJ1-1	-	CASSVQGKDTEAFF	TGTGCCAGTAGTGTACAGGGGAAGGACACTGAAGCTTTCTTT
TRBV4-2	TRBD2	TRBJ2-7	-	CASSQELRTSGYEQYF	TGTGCCAGCAGCCAAGAGTTGAGGACTAGCGGTTACGAGCAGTACTTC
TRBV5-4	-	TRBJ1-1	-	CASMPPTPGTPNTEAFF	TGTGCCAGCATGCCCCCCACACCCGGGACCCCGAACACTGAAGCTTTCTTT
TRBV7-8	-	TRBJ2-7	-	CASSHQTRRSSYEQYF	TGTGCCAGCAGCCACCAGACCCGAAGAAGCTCCTACGAGCAGTACTTC
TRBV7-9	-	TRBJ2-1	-	CASSPGTSLSYNEQFF	TGTGCCAGCAGCCCCGGGACTTCTCTCTCCTACAATGAGCAGTTCTTC
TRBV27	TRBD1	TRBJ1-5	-	CASRGTGVNQPQHF	TGTGCCAGCAGGGGGACAGGGGTTAATCAGCCCCAGCATTTT
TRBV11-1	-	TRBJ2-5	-	CASSSIRGALTQYF	TGTGCCAGCAGCTCGATCAGGGGCGCCTTGACCCAGTACTTC
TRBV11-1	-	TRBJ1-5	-	CASSQYSNQPQHF	TGTGCCAGCAGCCAATATAGCAATCAGCCCCAGCATTTT
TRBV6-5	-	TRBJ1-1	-	CASRVQAGITEAFF	TGTGCCAGCAGGGTGCAGGCTGGAATCACTGAAGCTTTCTTT
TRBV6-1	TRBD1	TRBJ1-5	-	CASSEAVWPGGSNQPQHF	TGTGCCAGCAGTGAAGCGGTGTGGCCAGGGGGTAGCAATCAGCCCCAGCATTTT
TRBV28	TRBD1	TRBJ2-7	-	CASSLLFRDRDYEQYF	TGTGCCAGCAGTTTGTTATTCAGGGACAGGGACTACGAGCAGTACTTC
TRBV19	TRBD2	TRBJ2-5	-	CASSIASAAGGRGETQYF	TGTGCCAGTAGTATAGCATCAGCAGCGGGAGGGAGAGGGGAGACCCAGTACTTC
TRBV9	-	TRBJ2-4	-	CASSVGGGRKNIQYF	TGTGCCAGCAGCGTAGGTGGGGGGAGGAAAAACATTCAGTACTTC
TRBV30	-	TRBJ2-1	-	CAWSVSYNEQFF	TGTGCCTGGAGTGTTAGCTACAATGAGCAGTTCTTC
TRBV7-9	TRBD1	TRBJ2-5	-	CASSHTEGQGGETQYF	TGTGCCAGCAGCCATACCGAGGGACAGGGGGGAGAGACCCAGTACTTC
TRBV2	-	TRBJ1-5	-	CASKYRESSNQPQHF	TGTGCCAGCAAATACAGGGAATCTAGCAATCAGCCCCAGCATTTT
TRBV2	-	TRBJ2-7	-	CASSEVSEGFGEQYF	TGTGCCAGCAGTGAAGTTTCGGAAGGTTTTGGGGAGCAGTACTTC
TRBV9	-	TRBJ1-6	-	CASSVGVSGQFNSPLHF	TGTGCCAGCAGCGTAGGGGTTTCGGGTCAGTTTAATTCACCCCTCCACTTT
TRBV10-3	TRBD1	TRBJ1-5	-	CAISESGGAQPQHF	TGTGCCATCAGTGAGTCAGGGGGCGCTCAGCCCCAGCATTTT
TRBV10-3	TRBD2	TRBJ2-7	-	CAISWTSGRARSYEQYF	TGTGCCATCAGTTGGACTAGCGGGAGGGCCAGGTCCTACGAGCAGTACTTC
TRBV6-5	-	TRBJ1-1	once	CASTLTMNTEAFF	TGTGCCAGCACCTTGACAATGAACACTGAAGCTTTCTTT